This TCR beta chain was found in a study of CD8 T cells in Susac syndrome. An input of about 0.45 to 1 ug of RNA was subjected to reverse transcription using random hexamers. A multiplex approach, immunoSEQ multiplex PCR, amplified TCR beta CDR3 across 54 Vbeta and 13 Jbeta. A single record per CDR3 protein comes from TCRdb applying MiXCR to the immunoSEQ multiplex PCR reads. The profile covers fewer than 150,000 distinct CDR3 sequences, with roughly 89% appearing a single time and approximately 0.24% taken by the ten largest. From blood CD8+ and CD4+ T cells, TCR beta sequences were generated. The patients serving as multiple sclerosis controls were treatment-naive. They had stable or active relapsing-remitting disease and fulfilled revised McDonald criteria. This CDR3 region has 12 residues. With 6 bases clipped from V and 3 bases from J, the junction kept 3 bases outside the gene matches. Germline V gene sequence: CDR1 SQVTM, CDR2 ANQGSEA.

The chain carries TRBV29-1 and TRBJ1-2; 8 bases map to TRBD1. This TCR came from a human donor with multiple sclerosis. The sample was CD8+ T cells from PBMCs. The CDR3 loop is CSVRGQHYGYTF. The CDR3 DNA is TGCAGCGTCAGGGGGCAACACTATGGCTACACCTTC.